The 20 T cell receptor beta chains reported below all come from one sample, sequenced in a study of tumor-infiltrating lymphocytes in primary liver carcinoma. Both blood RNA, taken from unsorted whole blood, and germline DNA were extracted. From 400 to 550 ng total RNA, TCR beta cDNA was generated with a primer in the constant region. Libraries of TCR beta came from three nested multiplex PCR rounds with slightly modified ARM-PCR. Forward primers for TRBV1-TRBV30 and a C-beta reverse primer served the first two PCR rounds, at 10 cycles each. Using its own MiXCR run on the multiplex PCR reads, TCRdb lists one record per CDR3 protein. The profile covers around 330,000 distinct CDR3 sequences, with roughly two thirds appearing a single time and approximately 9% taken by the ten largest. The specimen sequenced was peripheral blood. The source of these receptors is a man in his forties or fifties with primary liver carcinoma and hepatitis B virus infection.

Details on this clonotype: Because the CDR3 is missing its conserved closing phenylalanine or tryptophan, this is likely a read error. The J gene is TRBJ2-7, the V gene TRBV6-5; 10 positions match TRBD2. This CDR3 spans 18 amino acids. Germline assignment: CDR1 MNHEY and CDR2 SVGAGI. CDR3 loop: CASQGAPRSGRRTYEQYS. Written as DNA, the CDR3 is TGTGCAAGCCAGGGAGCCCCACGTAGCGGGAGGAGGACCTACGAGCAGTACTCC.

Regarding this clonotype: A read error is possible here, since a much larger clone lies one base away. The rearrangement uses TRBV6-2 or TRBV6-3 and TRBJ2-4, with 7 bases lining up with TRBD2. The V and J ends lost 2 bases and 0 bases, in that order; junction bases with no gene match: 16. The CDR3 sequence is 20 residues long. Germline loops: CDR1 MNHEY, CDR2 SVGEGT. In nucleotides, the CDR3 is TGTGCCAGCAGTTACCCGAGGGAGGGCCCCTTAACCATAGCCAAAAACATTCAGTACTTC. The encoded protein is CASSYPREGPLTIAKNIQYF.

V gene TRBV19 combines with J gene TRBJ1-1, with D perhaps matching TRBD1 (6 bases). The V end was cut by 6 bases, the J end by 3 bases, with 11 bases between. The CDR3 is made up of 13 amino acids. Germline V gene sequence: CDR1 LNHDA, CDR2 SQIVND (reference sequence). CDR3 DNA sequence: TGTGCCAGTAGAGTACAGGGTGACACTGAAGCTTTCTTT. As protein: CASRVQGDTEAFF.

This clonotype was seen ten or more times. The rearrangement uses TRBV4-3 and TRBJ1-2; D remains unclear. V dropped 0 bases and J dropped 7 bases, with 12 bases sitting between them. Germline CDR1 and CDR2: LGHNA and YSLEER. CDR3 length: 14 amino acids. CDR3 residues: CASSQDGLWGGYTF. The CDR3 coding sequence is TGCGCCAGCAGCCAAGATGGACTGTGGGGTGGCTACACCTTC.

As regards this clonotype: The junction shows a germline mismatch at one end, possibly a read error. This sequence joins TRBV12-3 or TRBV12-4 and TRBJ1-5; D uncertain. The CDR3 length is 16 residues. The CDR3 loop is CASSLNPAGGNLPQHF. CDR3 in DNA: TGTGCCAGCAGTTTAAACCCGGCGGGAGGCAATCTGCCCCAGCATTTT.

This clonotype was observed a single time. Just one base apart from a much larger clone, this may be a read error. The chain recombines TRBV12-3 or TRBV12-4 with TRBJ2-7; TRBD2 agrees at 9 bases. Trimming took 1 base from V and 4 from J; bases not matched to a gene: 11. This CDR3 has 17 amino acids. The CDR3 is CASSLEWREGVRYEQYF. The CDR3 coding sequence is TGTGCCAGCAGTTTAGAATGGCGGGAGGGGGTAAGATACGAGCAGTACTTC.

The rearrangement links TRBV28 to TRBJ1-4; 7 positions match TRBD1. The CDR3 length is 15 residues. The ends lost 8 bases at V and 5 bases at J; junction bases unmatched: 11. CDR1 MDHEN and CDR2 SYDVKM come from the germline V gene. The CDR3 coding sequence is TGTGCCAGCTGGCCCCAGGTAGGGGGCAATGAAAAACTGTTTTTT. This codes for CASWPQVGGNEKLFF.

This clonotype was seen ten or more times. The chain is built from TRBV4-3 and TRBJ2-1; no definite D call. This CDR3 comprises 12 residues. Between the trimmed V and J ends, which lost 0 bases and 10 bases, there was a span of 7 bases. Germline CDR1 LGHNA, CDR2 YSLEER. The CDR3 here is CASSQDTGEQFF. CDR3 coding DNA: TGCGCCAGCAGCCAAGATACCGGGGAGCAGTTCTTC.

Of note for this clonotype: The CDR3 does not end in the conserved phenylalanine or tryptophan, so this is likely a read error. The chain employs TRBV4-1 and TRBJ2-1; weak D call: TRBD1 (6 bases). The CDR3 loop spans 16 amino acids. The germline CDR1 and CDR2 sequences are MGHRA and YSYEKL. This CDR3 is CSSRRQDLFDGNEQFL. In DNA, the CDR3 is TGCTCCAGCAGGCGACAGGACCTGTTTGATGGAAATGAGCAGTTCTTA.

This clonotype was detected only once. A much larger clone lies a single base off, so this may be a read error. Here the CDR3 omits its conserved ending phenylalanine or tryptophan, so a read error is the likely source. V gene TRBV6-5 combines with J gene TRBJ2-6; D is unresolved. CDR1 and CDR2 (germline): MNHEY, SVGAGI. Trimming took 7 bases from V and 0 from J, leaving 7 bases between them. The CDR3 is 14 amino acids. The CDR3 here is CASTRGSGANVLTL. In DNA form, the CDR3 reads TGTGCCAGCACACGCGGCTCTGGGGCCAACGTCCTGACTCTC.

This clonotype showed up just a few times. The V gene is TRBV11-2, the J gene TRBJ2-2, with TRBD2 matching 11 bases. After removal of 0 bases from V and 5 bases from J, the junction contained 5 bases not matched to a gene. Germline lookup yields CDR1 SGHAT and CDR2 FQNNGV. This CDR3 is built from 17 residues. For the CDR3, the DNA is TGTGCCAGCAGCTTAGAGGTACTAGCGGGAGTAACCGGGGAGCTGTTTTTT. This translates into CASSLEVLAGVTGELFF.

The table lists this clonotype with many counts. The V call is TRBV5-5, the J call TRBJ1-5, with D possibly being TRBD1 (5 bases). The length of the CDR3 is 15 residues. Trimming cost V 0 bases and J 1 base, with 8 bases left between them. The germline gives CDR1 SGHKS, CDR2 YYEKEE (reference sequence). CDR3 DNA: TGTGCCAGCAGCTTGGGCGCAGGGAGCAATCAGCCCCAGCATTTT. It yields the protein CASSLGAGSNQPQHF.

This chain joins TRBV30 and TRBJ2-1; D might be TRBD1 (6 bases). V was trimmed by 2 bases and J by 4 bases, leaving 12 bases between them. CDR1 and CDR2 (germline): GTSNPN, SVGIG (reference sequence). The CDR3 is 14 residues long. The CDR3 DNA is TGTGCCTGGAGTCTTAGCAGGGGTTACAATGAGCAGTTCTTC. Translating gives CAWSLSRGYNEQFF. The whole variable domain, filled in from reference TRBV30 and TRBJ2-1, reads SQTIHQWPATLVQPVGSPLSLECTVEGTSNPNLYWYRQAAGRGLQLLFYSVGIGQISSEVPQNLSASRPQDRQFILSSKKLLLSDSGFYLCAWSLSRGYNEQFFGPGTRLTVL.

Note on this clonotype: Being one base from a much bigger clone, this may be a read error. In DNA, the CDR3 is TGCGCCAGCAGCCAGTATGCCATAGGGGGCGGTCAGCCCCAGCATTTT. Protein sequence: CASSQYAIGGGQPQHF. The V call is TRBV4-1, the J call TRBJ1-5, with 7 bases matching TRBD1. CDR1 is MGHRA, CDR2 YSYEKL, per germline. J was trimmed by 6 bases and V by 3 bases; bases with no gene match: 11. The CDR3 has 16 residues.

V usage is TRBV4-3 and J usage is TRBJ2-6; D is unclear. This CDR3 contains 17 residues. The germline V gene encodes CDR1 LGHNA and CDR2 YSLEER. Trimming shortened V by 1 base and J by 3 bases, and 13 bases separated the two germline ends. The CDR3 DNA is TGCGCCAGCAGCCAAGTACGGCTCCCCTATGGGGCCAACGTCCTGACTTTC. It is translated as CASSQVRLPYGANVLTF.

This clonotype was observed many times. J is TRBJ2-5 and V is TRBV6-1, with 10 bases that match TRBD2. Germline V gene data show CDR1 as MNHNS and CDR2 as SASEGT. The V and J ends lost 5 bases and 7 bases, in that order; junction bases with no gene match: 7. The CDR3 length is 14 residues. The CDR3 coding sequence is TGTGCCAGCAGTCCCCTAGCGGGAGACGGGACCCAGTACTTC. Protein product: CASSPLAGDGTQYF.

This clonotype was seen a few times. The chain links TRBV6-1 to TRBJ2-7, with a weak D call TRBD2 (6 bases). CDR1 MNHNS and CDR2 SASEGT come from the germline V gene. The CDR3 is made up of 16 amino acids. The V end lost 3 bases, the J end lost 0 bases, and 15 bases lay between the germline ends. The CDR3 sequence: CASSEGVADRSYEQYF. CDR3 DNA sequence: TGTGCCAGCAGTGAGGGTGTAGCGGACCGCTCCTACGAGCAGTACTTC.

In this sample, this clonotype turned up many times. CDR3 amino acids: CASNPQGRVDEQYF. As DNA, the CDR3 is TGTGCCAGCAACCCTCAGGGAAGGGTCGACGAGCAGTACTTC. The chain joins TRBV6-2 or TRBV6-3 to TRBJ2-7; TRBD1 might be the D (5 bases). Germline lookup yields CDR1 MNHEY and CDR2 SVGEGT. The V gene lost 7 bases and the J gene lost 5 bases, with 18 bases spanning the gap. CDR3 length: 14 residues.

In the case of this clonotype: Being one base from a much bigger clone, this may be a read error. V usage is TRBV10-1 and J usage is TRBJ2-3; D is possibly TRBD2 (5 bases). This CDR3 has 15 amino acids. With 4 bases removed from V and 3 bases from J, the gap between germline ends came to 14 bases. The germline CDR1 and CDR2 sequences are WNHNN and SYGVQD (reference sequence). The CDR3 DNA reads TGCGCCAGCAGTGGAATGGATACTAGGACAGATACGCAGTATTTT. This codes for CASSGMDTRTDTQYF.

About this clonotype itself: A much larger clone sits a single nucleotide away, making a read error possible. The chain uses TRBV6-5 and TRBJ2-2; D is unclear. The germline V gene has CDR1 MNHEY and CDR2 SVGAGI. This CDR3 is built from 16 residues. The DNA of the CDR3 is TGTGCCAACAGTTACTCGAGGAATTTGAACACCGGGGAGCTGTTTTTT. It specifies CANSYSRNLNTGELFF.